Listed below are T cell receptor beta chains from one sample, sequenced in a study of blood T cells in healthy people across ages. TCRdb passed the 5' RACE reads through MiXCR, listing each CDR3 protein once. The sample shows 1,300,000 or so distinct CDR3 sequences, approximately 59% of them seen only once. The sequenced material came from blood. These receptors were obtained from a man younger than 30 in good health. The conserved cysteine and the conserved F or W are not part of the CDR3 here. Each record gives: CDR3 protein, J gene, V gene.

AISDLREGRYTQY,TRBJ2-3,TRBV10-3
ASLDLNTEAF,TRBJ1-1,TRBV7-9
ASRMAGTANTGELF,TRBJ2-2,TRBV21-1
ASSQVKRGYQETQY,TRBJ2-5,TRBV4-1
ASSPQGGATEQF,TRBJ2-1,TRBV9
SVVAIRGEAF,TRBJ1-1,TRBV29-1
ASSLLGTGNSEQY,TRBJ2-7,TRBV27
ATNQGPGYEQY,TRBJ2-7,TRBV15
ASSSTTPNGGELF,TRBJ2-2,TRBV7-9
ASSLRTGEILDTQY,TRBJ2-3,TRBV7-9
ASSTVRDLREQF,TRBJ2-1,TRBV7-2
SARAVSSYNEQF,TRBJ2-1,TRBV20-1
AISEPSVGQGYEQY,TRBJ2-7,TRBV10-3
ASSPGLTQGAGYNEQF,TRBJ2-1,TRBV4-1
ASSLVVTSSYNEQF,TRBJ2-1,TRBV11-3
ASKDTGNGYT,TRBJ1-2,TRBV27
ASSLTISPDTQY,TRBJ2-3,TRBV7-9
ASSSGTSGVNEQF,TRBJ2-1,TRBV18
ASSSPGTGGREQY,-,TRBV7-9
ASSLGAKANPPDTQY,TRBJ2-3,TRBV4-2
ATTPLAGVSYNEQF,TRBJ2-1,TRBV27
ASGGPHEQF,TRBJ2-1,TRBV2
ASAQGLYTEAF,TRBJ1-1,TRBV19
ASSQLLRGRTEAF,TRBJ1-1,TRBV4-1
ASSQENGVAYKQY,TRBJ2-5,TRBV4-3
ASSQLFRAGTDTQY,TRBJ2-3,TRBV4-1
ASSLPNRNTEAF,TRBJ1-1,TRBV5-1
ASNGGGRGYGYT,TRBJ1-2,TRBV28
SAEDGGYEQY,TRBJ2-7,TRBV20-1
ASRQTGSDSYNEQF,TRBJ2-1,TRBV4-1
SASPIRGYT,TRBJ1-2,TRBV20-1
ASSDRGPSNQPQH,TRBJ1-5,TRBV6-6
AWSPGGNYGYT,TRBJ1-2,TRBV30
ASSSDRADQVTDTQY,TRBJ2-3,TRBV13
ASRASQYNEQF,TRBJ2-1,TRBV5-1
ASSLVASGRTDTQY,TRBJ2-3,TRBV5-1
ASSQVGQGILNQPQH,TRBJ1-5,TRBV4-1